The 24 T cell receptor beta chains presented below share a single source sample, sequenced in a study of graft-versus-host responses after intestinal transplantation. No antigen has been assigned to these receptors. The data were produced by immunoSEQ multiplex PCR, yet TCRdb's version contains in-frame clones alone and is incomplete. The repertoire consists of roughly 100,000 clones, with 91% occurring once and the leading ten covering 0.18%. This material consisted of unstimulated CD4+ T cells sorted from spleen or lymph node cells, taken before transplant. All receptors come from a human donor who was the organ donor for an intestinal transplant.

V gene TRBV4-2 combines with J gene TRBJ1-5; a possible D gene is TRBD1 (6 bases). V was pared by 0 bases and J by 6 bases, with 12 bases between. The CDR3 contains 15 residues. Per germline, CDR1 LGHNA and CDR2 YNFKEQ. CDR3 coding DNA: TGTGCCAGCAGCCAAGATCGCCAGGGGCGTCAGCCCCAGCATTTT. It translates to CASSQDRQGRQPQHF.

The gene calls are TRBV5-8 and TRBJ2-3; 8 bases are a match to TRBD1. The trim removed 4 bases at V and 0 bases at J, leaving 4 bases unmatched. Germline assignment: CDR1 SGHTS and CDR2 YDEGEE. The CDR3 spans 15 residues. This chain's CDR3 is CASSGGQVSTDTQYF. The CDR3 DNA sequence: TGTGCCAGCAGCGGGGGACAGGTCAGCACAGATACGCAGTATTTT.

The chain has TRBV10-3 and TRBJ1-1; a weak D match, TRBD1 (5 bases). Trimming pared 11 bases from V and 4 bases from J, leaving 20 bases between. This CDR3 has 14 residues. CDR1 ENHRY and CDR2 SYGVKD come from the germline V gene. CDR3 DNA: TGTGCCGCCGGGACTCCATTCGATGGCACTGAAGCTTTCTTT. It translates to CAAGTPFDGTEAFF.

This clone has only a few counts. The chain recombines TRBV6-1 with TRBJ2-2; D gene unclear. The CDR3 length is 14 residues. Germline CDR1 MNHNS, CDR2 SASEGT. Trimming pared 2 bases from V and 7 bases from J, leaving 11 bases between. The CDR3 DNA follows: TGTGCCAGCAGTGAAATCGGAGAAATCGGGGAGCTGTTTTTT. It encodes CASSEIGEIGELFF.

J is TRBJ1-2 and V is TRBV7-9; D is undetermined. The CDR3 extends over 17 amino acids. The germline V and J ends were trimmed by 6 bases and 8 bases, with 28 bases remaining between them. In germline, CDR1 is SEHNR, CDR2 FQNEAQ (reference sequence). The CDR3 DNA is TGTGCCAGCAGTCATCTACCTCGAGGGCGCAGCATGGGAGGCTACACCTTC. It yields the protein CASSHLPRGRSMGGYTF.

The genes are TRBV7-3 and TRBJ1-1; possibly TRBD1 for D (5 bases). Germline values: CDR1 SGHTA, CDR2 FQGTGA. Trimming stripped 2 bases from V and 1 base from J, with 5 bases between. CDR3 length equals 13 residues. The CDR3 DNA is TGTGCCAGCAGCTTAGGACAGAACACTGAAGCTTTCTTT. This encodes CASSLGQNTEAFF.

The J gene is TRBJ2-1, the V gene TRBV4-3; maybe TRBD2 (5 bases). Germline-derived CDR1 and CDR2 are LGHNA and YSLEER. V was trimmed by 0 bases and J by 8 bases, leaving 8 bases between them. The CDR3 has 13 residues. This CDR3 reads CASSQDWRDEQFF. In nucleotides, the CDR3 is TGCGCCAGCAGCCAAGATTGGCGGGATGAGCAGTTCTTC.

The chain couples TRBV30 to TRBJ2-7; 7 bases match TRBD1. The CDR3 extends over 13 amino acids. CDR1 is GTSNPN, CDR2 SVGIG, per germline (reference sequence). The junction had 6 bases not matched to a gene; V was cut back by 1 base and J by 6 bases. The CDR3 spells CAWSGVDRAEQYF. Written as DNA, the CDR3 is TGTGCCTGGAGTGGGGTCGACAGGGCCGAGCAGTACTTC.

CDR3 DNA sequence: TGCGCCAGCAGGGTCCCAGGACTAGATTCCTACAATGAGCAGTTCTTC. Protein sequence: CASRVPGLDSYNEQFF. V gene TRBV5-1 combines with J gene TRBJ2-1; 7 nucleotides agree with TRBD2. V was clipped by 5 bases and J by 1 base; unmatched bases: 9. The germline gives CDR1 SGHRS, CDR2 YFSETQ. The CDR3 length is 16 residues.

The genes are TRBV27 and TRBJ1-1; TRBD1 aligns across 8 bases. CDR3 length: 14 amino acids. After removal of 6 bases from V and 1 base from J, the junction contained 4 bases not matched to a gene. The germline V gene has CDR1 MNHEY and CDR2 SMNVEV (reference sequence). CDR3 bases: TGTGCCAGCAGGTCCGGGACAGGGAACACTGAAGCTTTCTTT. Translation gives CASRSGTGNTEAFF.

This clone appeared once. V is TRBV4-1 and J is TRBJ2-2, with D maybe TRBD1 (5 bases). CDR3 size: 14 residues. Trimming removed 0 bases from V and 6 bases from J, with 8 bases in between. Germline CDR1 is MGHRA and CDR2 is YSYEKL. CDR3 sequence reads: CASSQDIRAGELFF. The CDR3 coding sequence is TGCGCCAGCAGCCAAGATATCAGGGCCGGGGAGCTGTTTTTT.

V and J are TRBV4-1 and TRBJ2-5, with 7 bases aligning to TRBD2. V shed 1 base, J shed 4 bases, and the junction held 15 bases outside the gene matches. The CDR3 covers 18 residues. CDR1 is MGHRA, CDR2 YSYEKL, per germline. The DNA of the CDR3 is TGCGCCAGCAGCCAAGGAGCGCGTAGCGGGTTCCCTGCAGAGACCCAGTACTTC. It yields the protein CASSQGARSGFPAETQYF.

This rearrangement joins TRBV19 to TRBJ2-1; 14 nucleotides align to TRBD2. The CDR3 length is 15 residues. Looked up from germline, CDR1 is LNHDA and CDR2 is SQIVND (reference sequence). With V trimmed by 4 bases and J by 6 bases, 2 bases remained unmatched. The CDR3 region is CASSTGTSGGNEQFF. The CDR3 DNA reads as TGTGCCAGTAGTACTGGGACTAGCGGGGGCAATGAGCAGTTCTTC.

The chain links TRBV6-9 to TRBJ2-5, with 8 bases aligning to TRBD2. Trimming at V came to 9 bases and at J to 1 base, leaving 10 bases not matched to a gene. Germline lookup yields CDR1 MNHGY and CDR2 SVAAGI. This CDR3 contains 15 residues. The CDR3 region has the DNA TGTGCCAGATACACCGGGACTAGGGGCCAAGAGACCCAGTACTTC. It yields the protein CARYTGTRGQETQYF.

The chain has TRBV2 and TRBJ2-5; no firm D call. The J call may not be correct, given that the DNA end is closer to TRBJ2-7. Per the germline V gene, CDR1 is SNHLY and CDR2 is FYNNEI. CDR3 length: 11 residues. The CDR3: CASSGGYEQYF. Written as DNA, the CDR3 is TGTGCCAGCAGTGGCGGATACGAGCAGTACTTC.

This clone was seen just once. The chain links TRBV7-2 to TRBJ1-1, with 8 bases aligning to TRBD1. The CDR3 has 15 residues. Germline-derived CDR1 and CDR2 are SGHTA and FQGNSA. With 2 bases clipped from V and 1 base from J, the junction kept 3 bases outside the gene matches. Written as DNA, the CDR3 is TGTGCCAGCAGCTTAAGGACAGGGAAGAACACTGAAGCTTTCTTT. It translates to CASSLRTGKNTEAFF.

The CDR3 DNA sequence: TGTGCCAGCAGCCAACCAGGGGGCGGTGGCCCTGGGGCCAACGTCCTGACTTTC. Amino acid sequence: CASSQPGGGGPGANVLTF. The chain has TRBV7-8 and TRBJ2-6; TRBD1 matches at 8 bases. Germline V lookup: CDR1 SGHVS, CDR2 FQNEAQ. This CDR3 is 18 amino acids long. After removal of 5 bases from V and 2 bases from J, the junction contained 11 bases not matched to a gene.

As regards this clone: Distinct nucleotide sequences in the sample also encode this CDR3. CDR3 loop: CASSQDINTEAFF. The CDR3, as DNA: TGCGCCAGCAGCCAAGATATCAACACTGAAGCTTTCTTT. The gene calls are TRBV4-3 and TRBJ1-1; no firm D call. The CDR3 is 13 amino acids. CDR1 and CDR2 (germline): LGHNA, YSLEER. V gave up 0 bases and J gave up 2 bases, with 4 bases separating them.

The V gene is TRBV5-6, the J gene TRBJ1-3; the D is unclear. The V end lost 3 bases, the J end lost 8 bases, and 21 bases lay between the germline ends. Germline CDR1 is SGHDT and CDR2 is YYEEEE. The CDR3 sequence is 16 residues long. CDR3 loop: CASSSFRASSGDTIYF. CDR3 in DNA: TGTGCCAGCAGCTCATTTCGGGCCTCAAGCGGAGACACCATATATTTT.

This clone was seen more than once but under ten times. In nucleotides, the CDR3 is TGTGCCAGTAACCCGACAGGGGGCTACCAATCGAACACCGGGGAGCTGTTTTTT. Translation: CASNPTGGYQSNTGELFF. The V gene is TRBV19, the J gene TRBJ2-2; 10 bases fit TRBD1. Germline V gene sequence: CDR1 LNHDA, CDR2 SQIVND (reference sequence). This CDR3 spans 18 amino acids. The V gene end was trimmed by 7 bases and the J gene end by 0 bases; junction bases not matched to a gene: 11.

The sample holds one count of this clone. The chain employs TRBV6-1 and TRBJ2-2, with no clear D. V shed 6 bases and J shed 2 bases, with 10 bases lying between them. CDR3 length: 14 residues. Germline loops: CDR1 MNHNS, CDR2 SASEGT. The chain's CDR3 is CASRSGPNTGELFF. In DNA form, the CDR3 reads TGTGCCAGCAGAAGTGGGCCTAACACCGGGGAGCTGTTTTTT.

The gene calls are TRBV7-2 and TRBJ2-7; 8 nucleotides agree with TRBD1. The trim removed 5 bases at V and 0 bases at J, leaving 3 bases unmatched. The CDR3 consists of 14 residues. Germline loops: CDR1 SGHTA, CDR2 FQGNSA. CDR3 loop: CASSRTGPSYEQYF. The CDR3 DNA is TGTGCCAGCAGCCGGACAGGGCCCTCCTACGAGCAGTACTTC.

The chain employs TRBV30 and TRBJ2-7; D is undetermined. CDR3 length: 13 amino acids. V was pared by 7 bases and J by 3 bases, with 16 bases between. Looked up from germline, CDR1 is GTSNPN and CDR2 is SVGIG (reference sequence). The CDR3 here is CASSARPYYEQYF. The DNA of the CDR3 is TGTGCCTCAAGCGCGAGGCCCTACTACGAGCAGTACTTC.

The chain uses TRBV9 and TRBJ1-1, with D possibly matching TRBD1 (6 bases). Germline lookup yields CDR1 SGDLS and CDR2 YYNGEE. V lost 4 bases and J 1 base, leaving 11 bases between the germline ends. The CDR3 has 14 amino acids. The CDR3 reads CASSPSQGNTEAFF. The CDR3, as DNA: TGTGCCAGCAGCCCATCACAGGGGAACACTGAAGCTTTCTTT.